Listed below are T cell receptor beta chains from one sample, sequenced in a study of shared clonotypes between healthy human individuals. The assay was immunoSEQ multiplex PCR, and TCRdb's table has in-frame clones only and misses some. The repertoire holds approximately 1.5 million clones, with 98% as singletons. The sequenced sample was naive CD4+ T cells sorted from blood. The source of these receptors is a man younger than 40 in good health. Both conserved end residues are part of each CDR3. D genes are given only for firm matches.

>TRBV5-1|13|.|TRBJ2-5
CASGETGLETQYF
>TRBV29-1|14|TRBD2|TRBJ2-7
CSVGNRASGGEQYF
>TRBV19|14|.|TRBJ1-5
CASNQGGARQPQHF
>TRBV25-1|15|.|TRBJ2-5
CASSGERSVRETQYF
>TRBV7-2|17|TRBD2|TRBJ2-5
CASSLAVGLAGSETQYF
>TRBV15|19|.|TRBJ2-4
CATSREGRRSDGTKNIQYF
>TRBV11-2|15|TRBD1|TRBJ2-3
CASSRWDSYTDTQYF
>TRBV19|13|.|TRBJ1-2
CASSVRDNYGYTF
>TRBV18|16|.|TRBJ2-1
CASSPPKKDRYNEQFF
>TRBV6-1|13|.|TRBJ2-7
CASSEGTAYEQYF
>TRBV18|14|.|TRBJ2-1
CASSPAANYNEQFF
>TRBV27|17|TRBD2|TRBJ2-7
CASSLIFSAGVDNEQYF
>TRBV14|16|.|TRBJ2-1
CASSQGRDNLWSEQFF
>TRBV29-1|14|TRBD1|TRBJ2-4
CSARDRGFGNIQYF
>TRBV29-1|13|.|TRBJ2-7
CSVAEVGNYEQYF
>TRBV19|15|.|TRBJ2-7
CASRPRGQGFHEQYF
>TRBV11-2|13|.|TRBJ2-5
CASSSLQEETQYF
>TRBV5-4|15|TRBD1|TRBJ1-1
CASSSRTGENTEAFF
>TRBV29-1|12|.|TRBJ2-5
CSAHVEGVIQYF
>TRBV18|14|.|TRBJ2-1
CASSPSSTYNEQFF
>TRBV5-5|17|TRBD2|TRBJ2-7
CASSFGLTSGHYYEQYF
>TRBV9|17|TRBD2|TRBJ2-1
CASTPHGGTSGFNEQFF
>TRBV6-4|17|.|TRBJ2-3
CASSDSPGLARTDTQYF
>TRBV11-3|19|.|TRBJ2-3
CASSPGTGKVAGVTDTQYF
>TRBV28|14|.|TRBJ1-1
CASSLEARGSEAFF
>TRBV29-1|16|TRBD2|TRBJ2-7
CSVEDGGGRHSYEQYF
>TRBV6-6|12|.|TRBJ2-3
CASSSSGDTQYF
>TRBV6-4|15|TRBD2|TRBJ2-2
CASRGLAGSHGELFF
>TRBV5-6|15|.|TRBJ1-3
CASSLAPGAGNTIYF
>TRBV11-2|15|TRBD1|TRBJ2-3
CASSPDRGSSDTQYF
>TRBV30|11|.|TRBJ2-7
CAWSKNYEQYF
>TRBV18|16|.|TRBJ1-1
CASSPRDRPSNTEAFF
>TRBV9|14|.|TRBJ1-1
CASSVGGSNTEAFF
>TRBV5-1|15|TRBD2|TRBJ2-1
CASSHGTSGSYEQFF
>TRBV18|15|.|TRBJ2-1
CASSPSRGSYNEQFF
>TRBV6-5|11|.|TRBJ2-7
CASSELYEQYF
>TRBV13|14|TRBD2|TRBJ2-1
CASRKLAGAGEQFF
>TRBV7-2|16|TRBD2|TRBJ2-1
CASSLEAGGPYNEQFF
>TRBV4-3|15|.|TRBJ2-3
CASSQGWSGGDTQYF
>TRBV2|13|.|TRBJ2-1
CASSAGAGYEQFF
>TRBV2|16|.|TRBJ2-2
CASSERRWGRTGELFF
>TRBV29-1|13|TRBD1|TRBJ1-1
CSVGQGVHTEAFF
>TRBV9|17|TRBD1|TRBJ2-7
CASSPNTGGSPTDEQYF
>TRBV4-1|21|TRBD2|TRBJ2-7
CASSQGPGLAGLPPTFYEQYF
>TRBV5-1|14|TRBD1|TRBJ2-7
CASSPGTDTYEQYF